This TCR beta chain was observed in a study of memory CD8 T cells in hepatitis C reinfection. Study context: After reinfection, a couple of primary-infection resolvers became chronically infected. Samples before reinfection came 55 to 20 weeks prior to detection.

Assay: immunoSEQ multiplex PCR; the TCRdb copy retains only in-frame clones and omits some. Of over 45,000 clones in the sample, about nine tenths were seen once. Time point described: pre-reinfection, 55 to 20 weeks before reinfection detection. The sorted cells went straight to TCR sequencing with no prior in vitro expansion. Donors came from people who inject drugs enrolled in HEPCO, Canada. Control naive CD8 T cells came from a couple of donors at all three reinfection time points. The clonotype originates from a man aged 18 to 30 with hepatitis C virus infection. The specimen was naive CD8+ T cells sorted from blood.

The DNA for the CDR3 is TGCGCCAGCAGCTTGGGTCTAGCGCTTAGCTCCTACGAGCAGTACTTC. As protein: CASSLGLALSSYEQYF. The chain combines TRBV5-1 with TRBJ2-7, with D possibly TRBD2 on 6 matching bases. Germline CDR1 SGHRS, CDR2 YFSETQ. This CDR3 has 16 amino acids. With 0 bases removed from V and 0 bases from J, the gap between germline ends came to 13 bases.